These 4 T cell receptor beta chains originate from one sample sequenced in a study of technical replicates of blood from a few donors. The repertoire was sequenced with immunoSEQ multiplex PCR; TCRdb's copy has only in-frame clones and lacks some. The table records 65,000 to 90,000 clones, roughly 94% of them present only once. Source material: T cells isolated from PBMCs. Receptor source: a human donor in good health.

CDR3 residues: CASSETGQNFYTEAFF. The CDR3 nucleotides are TGTGCCAGCAGTGAAACGGGACAGAATTTCTACACTGAAGCTTTCTTT. The chain couples TRBV6-1 to TRBJ1-1; the match to TRBD1 covers 7 bases. Germline-derived CDR1 and CDR2 are MNHNS and SASEGT. The CDR3 runs to 16 residues. J was trimmed by 3 bases and V by 2 bases; bases with no gene match: 9.

The gene calls are TRBV7-2 and TRBJ1-5, with 12 bases fitting TRBD1. Germline CDR1 and CDR2: SGHTA and FQGNSA. J gave up 0 bases and V 2 bases, and 5 bases lay outside the gene matches. CDR3 length equals 18 residues. The CDR3, as DNA: TGTGCCAGCAGCTTATCAGGGACAGGGGGCCTTAGCAATCAGCCCCAGCATTTT. Its translation is CASSLSGTGGLSNQPQHF. The variable domain in full, with the rest retrieved from reference TRBV7-2 and TRBJ1-5, is GAGVSQSPSNKVTEKGKDVELRCDPISGHTALYWYRQSLGQGLEFLIYFQGNSAPDKSGLPSDRFSAERTGGSVSTLTIQRTQQEDSAVYLCASSLSGTGGLSNQPQHFGDGTRLSIL.

This clone was recorded once. This chain links TRBV10-3 with TRBJ2-2; 7 positions match TRBD2. Unmatched junction bases numbered 3, after V lost 3 bases and J lost 5 bases. CDR1 is ENHRY and CDR2 is SYGVKD in the germline V gene. CDR3 length: 14 amino acids. The CDR3 sequence: CAISEGRETGELFF. The CDR3, as DNA: TGTGCCATCAGTGAAGGGAGGGAAACCGGGGAGCTGTTTTTT.

The rearrangement links TRBV5-3 to TRBJ1-1; the D is unclear. TRBV5-3 is assigned to the ORF class and has an uncertain function. The CDR3 runs to 15 residues. V lost 1 base and J lost 5, with 15 bases in between. The CDR3 bases are TGTGCCAGAAGCTTGTGGAGGGTAAGGGATACTGAAGCTTTCTTT. Translated, it gives CARSLWRVRDTEAFF.